This entry is about one T cell receptor (beta chain). This CDR3 is 12 amino acids long. Trimming left V 8 bases short and J 7 bases short, with 12 bases between. This sample is part of a study of blood T cell repertoires in COVID-19. For the study at large: COVID-19 samples from acute and convalescent phases originated in the United States, Italy and Spain. The cDNA or gDNA used as material had been derived from T cells, B-cell-depleted T cells, or PBMCs.

Original analysis: Reference gene primer amplification in the assay estimated nucleated cell counts. Only in-frame clones appear in the TCRdb table, and some are missing; sequencing was by immunoSEQ multiplex PCR. V, J and clone size are taken as reported in that table, and D and trimming were inferred from the DNA itself. Among some 100,000 clones listed, 80% were seen once. The chain has TRBV12-3 or TRBV12-4 and TRBJ2-1; possibly TRBD2 for D (5 bases). The clonotype originates from a man between 65 and 79 years old with active or convalescent COVID-19. The sequenced sample consisted of peripheral blood. For the CDR3, the DNA is TGTGCCAGCGGATTTTCGGGGAATGAGCAGTTCTTC. It codes for CASGFSGNEQFF.